The clone carrying this TCR beta chain was seen repeatedly, ten times or more. From RNA transcripts, TCR beta CDR3 regions were amplified. The TCR CDR3 was amplified in a first-round RT-PCR using the HTBI primer set. TCRdb reanalysed the multiplex PCR reads using MiXCR and keeps one entry per CDR3 protein. The sample shows hundreds of thousands of distinct CDR3 sequences, 14% to 15% of them seen only once. The sample comes from a study of T cells in Graves' hyperthyroidism and ophthalmopathy. Trimming left V 3 bases short and J 7 bases short, with 16 bases between. The CDR3 runs 14 residues. The V gene is TRBV12-3 or TRBV12-4, the J gene TRBJ2-7, with D possibly TRBD2 on 6 matching bases. Sequences were obtained from blood. This clonotype was sampled from a man younger than 35 with Graves' ophthalmopathy. CDR3 region: CASSFGGFGGEQYF. Here the CDR3 DNA reads TGTGCCAGCAGTTTTGGTGGGTTCGGGGGTGAGCAGTACTTC.